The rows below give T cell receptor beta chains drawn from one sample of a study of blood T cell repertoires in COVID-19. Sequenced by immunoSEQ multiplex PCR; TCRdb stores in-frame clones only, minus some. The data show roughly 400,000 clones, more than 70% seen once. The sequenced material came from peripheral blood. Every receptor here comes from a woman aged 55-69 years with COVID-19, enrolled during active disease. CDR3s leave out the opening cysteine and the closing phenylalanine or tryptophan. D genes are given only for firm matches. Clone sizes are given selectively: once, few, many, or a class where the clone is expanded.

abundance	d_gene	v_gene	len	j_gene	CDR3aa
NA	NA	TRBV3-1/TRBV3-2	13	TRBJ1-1	ASSRYGGGGTEAF
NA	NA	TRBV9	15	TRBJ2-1	ASSVVSGQGRFGEQF
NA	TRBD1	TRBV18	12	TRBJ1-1	ASSPRQGNTEAF
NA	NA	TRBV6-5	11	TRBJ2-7	ASISGLSYEQY
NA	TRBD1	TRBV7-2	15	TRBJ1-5	ASSSFGTADSNQPQH
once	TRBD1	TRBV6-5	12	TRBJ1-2	ASSYSTTGNGYT
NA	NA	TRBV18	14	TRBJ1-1	ASSPLSGTVNTEAF
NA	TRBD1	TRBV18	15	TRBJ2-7	ASSPPRGTALSYEQY
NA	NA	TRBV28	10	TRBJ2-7	ASSSPGSEQY
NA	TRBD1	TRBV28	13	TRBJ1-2	ASSLRQGNFYGYT
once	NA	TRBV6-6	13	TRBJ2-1	ASSPVQGTYNEQF
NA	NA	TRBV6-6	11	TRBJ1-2	ASSLTGQGGYT
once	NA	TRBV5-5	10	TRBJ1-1	ASSRGDTEAF
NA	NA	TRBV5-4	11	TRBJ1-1	ASSLALNTEAF
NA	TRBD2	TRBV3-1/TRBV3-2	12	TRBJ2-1	ASTQLAGYNEQF
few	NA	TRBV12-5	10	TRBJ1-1	ASGIFDTEAF
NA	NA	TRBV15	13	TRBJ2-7	ATSREIQGVYEQY
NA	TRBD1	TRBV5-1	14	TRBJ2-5	ASSWGQGASRETQY
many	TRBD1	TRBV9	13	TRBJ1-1	ASSFRQGAQTEAF
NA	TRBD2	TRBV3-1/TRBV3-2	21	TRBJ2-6	ASSPPLGASGGFRLSGANVLT
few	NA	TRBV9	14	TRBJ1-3	ASSYRESHSGNTIY
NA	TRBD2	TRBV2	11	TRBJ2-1	ASMRTSSNEQF
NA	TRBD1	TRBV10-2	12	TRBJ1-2	ASSESRGPYGYT
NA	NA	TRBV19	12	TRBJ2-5	ASRRRGNQETQY
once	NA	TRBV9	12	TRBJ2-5	ASSGAGAGETQY
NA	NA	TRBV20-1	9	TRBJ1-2	SAHQGYGYT
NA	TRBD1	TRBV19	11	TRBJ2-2	ASRQGGSGELF
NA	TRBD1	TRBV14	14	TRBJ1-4	ASSPPPQGRNEKLF
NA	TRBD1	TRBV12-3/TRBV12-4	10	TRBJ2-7	ASSTQGDEQY
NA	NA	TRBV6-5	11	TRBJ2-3	ASSPRSRDTQY
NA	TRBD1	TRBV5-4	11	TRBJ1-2	ASSGTTGGGYT
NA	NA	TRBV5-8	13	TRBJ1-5	ASSFESEAHQPQH
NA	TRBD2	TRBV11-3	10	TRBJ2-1	ASSPSGAEQF
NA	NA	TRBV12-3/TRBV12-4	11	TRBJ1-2	ASSTNTYYGYT
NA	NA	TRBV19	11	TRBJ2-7	ASSPGNPYEQY
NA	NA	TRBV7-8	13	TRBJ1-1	ASSLGQAKNTEAF
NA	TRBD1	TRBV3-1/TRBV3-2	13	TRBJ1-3	ASRPTGARGNTIY
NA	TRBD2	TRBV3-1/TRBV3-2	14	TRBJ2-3	ASSPRGLRQTDTQY
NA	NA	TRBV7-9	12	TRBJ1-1	ASSLRGRNTEAF
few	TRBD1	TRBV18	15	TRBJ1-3	ASSPIGDRSSGNTIY
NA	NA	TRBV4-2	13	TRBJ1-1	ASTKGEGPSTEAF
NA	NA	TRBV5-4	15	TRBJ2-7	ASSPGGAGGVTYEQY
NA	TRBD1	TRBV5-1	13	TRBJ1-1	ASTVEVTGDTEAF
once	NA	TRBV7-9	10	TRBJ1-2	ASSLGSVGYT
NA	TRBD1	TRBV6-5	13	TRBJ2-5	ASSTFRQGRETQY
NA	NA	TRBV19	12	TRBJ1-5	ASTPRSGDQPQH
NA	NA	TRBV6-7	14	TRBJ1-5	ASKTKGQGGNQPQH
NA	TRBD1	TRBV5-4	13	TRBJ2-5	ASSRRDRARETQY
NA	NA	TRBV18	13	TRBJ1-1	ASSGGQGGNTEAF
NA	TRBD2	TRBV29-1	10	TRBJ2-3	SVGGLAGEQY
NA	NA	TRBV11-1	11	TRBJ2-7	ASSPEEYYEQY
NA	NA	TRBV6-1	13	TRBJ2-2	ASSDPPTPPGELF
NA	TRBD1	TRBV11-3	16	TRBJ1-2	ASSLCLLGQQMVDGYT
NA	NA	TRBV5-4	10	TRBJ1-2	ASSSRDYGYT
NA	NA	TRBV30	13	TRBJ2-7	AWSTIPDSRYEQY
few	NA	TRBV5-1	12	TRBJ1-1	ASSLFGENTEAF
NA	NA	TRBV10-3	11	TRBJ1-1	AISGTVNTEAF
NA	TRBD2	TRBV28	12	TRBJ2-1	ASSLGTSVSIQF
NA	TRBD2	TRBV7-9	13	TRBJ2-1	ASSLRAGGHHEQF
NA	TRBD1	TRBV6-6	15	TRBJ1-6	ASSRGTARLDNSPLH